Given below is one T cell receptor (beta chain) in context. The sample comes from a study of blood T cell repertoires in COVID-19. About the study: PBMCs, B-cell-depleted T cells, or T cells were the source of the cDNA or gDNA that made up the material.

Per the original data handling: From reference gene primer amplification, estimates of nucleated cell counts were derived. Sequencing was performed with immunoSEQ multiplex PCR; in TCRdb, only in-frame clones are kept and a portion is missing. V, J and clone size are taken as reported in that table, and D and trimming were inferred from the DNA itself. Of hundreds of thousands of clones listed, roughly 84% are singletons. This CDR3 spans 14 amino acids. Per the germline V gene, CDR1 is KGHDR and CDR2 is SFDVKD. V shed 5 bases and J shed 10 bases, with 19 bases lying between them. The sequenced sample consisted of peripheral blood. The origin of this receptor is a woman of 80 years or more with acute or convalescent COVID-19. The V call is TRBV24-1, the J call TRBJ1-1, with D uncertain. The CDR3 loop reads CATSAPYTASGAFF. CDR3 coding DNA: TGTGCCACCAGTGCCCCTTACACCGCTTCGGGAGCTTTCTTT.